One sample yielded the 15 T cell receptor beta chains listed below, sequenced in a study of blood T cell repertoires in COVID-19. Measured with immunoSEQ multiplex PCR; TCRdb has only the in-frame clones, and not every one. The sample consists of more than 140,000 clones, around nine tenths of them appearing once. The sequenced sample consisted of peripheral blood. The source of these receptors is a woman aged 60 to 75 with acute or convalescent COVID-19.

This rearrangement joins TRBV18 to TRBJ2-1, with 7 bases matching TRBD2. CDR1 is KGHSH and CDR2 is LQKENI in the germline V gene. V was pared by 3 bases and J by 7 bases, with 3 bases of the junction left unmatched. The CDR3 covers 13 residues. CDR3 loop: CASSPSGLNEQFF. The CDR3 DNA sequence: TGTGCCAGCTCACCCTCGGGACTAAATGAGCAGTTCTTC.

CDR3 coding DNA: TGTGCAAGTCGCTTACCTTGCTCCGGGACAGGCACCTCCTACGAGCAGTACTTC. Protein: CASRLPCSGTGTSYEQYF. The chain links TRBV12-2 to TRBJ2-7; the table calls TRBD1, which could not be checked here. TRBV12-2 represents a pseudogene. CDR3 length: 18 amino acids.

This rearrangement joins TRBV24-1 to TRBJ1-2, with 7 bases fitting TRBD1. V lost 3 bases, J lost 1 base, and 4 bases stayed unmatched. The CDR3 length is 15 residues. Germline V gene sequence: CDR1 KGHDR, CDR2 SFDVKD. The CDR3 here is CATSDPGTDNYGYTF. The CDR3 DNA is TGTGCCACCAGTGATCCCGGGACAGATAACTATGGCTACACCTTC.

The chain recombines TRBV5-6 with TRBJ2-4; 8 nucleotides agree with TRBD1. V lost 2 bases, J lost 6 bases, and 4 bases stayed unmatched. The CDR3 consists of 14 residues. Germline V gene data show CDR1 as SGHDT and CDR2 as YYEEEE. CDR3 sequence: CASSLVTGGNIQYF. CDR3 bases: TGTGCCAGCAGCTTAGTAACAGGGGGAAACATTCAGTACTTC.

This clone was observed once. This chain joins TRBV18 and TRBJ1-4, with a weak D call TRBD1 (5 bases). Trimming shortened V by 0 bases and J by 4 bases, and 9 bases separated the two germline ends. Germline values: CDR1 KGHSH, CDR2 LQKENI. This CDR3 is 15 amino acids long. The CDR3 DNA follows: TGTGCCAGCTCACCACCGGGGCAGGGTAATGAAAAACTGTTTTTT. Translation: CASSPPGQGNEKLFF.

The chain is built from TRBV11-3 and TRBJ2-5, with a tentative D call TRBD2 (6 bases). V gave up 4 bases and J gave up 5 bases, with 11 bases separating them. CDR1 is SGHNT and CDR2 is YENEEA in the germline V gene. The CDR3 runs 13 residues. The CDR3 bases are TGTGCCAGCAGCTCGGGACTTGTCGAGACCCAGTACTTC. Its protein product is CASSSGLVETQYF. Looking up the rest from reference TRBV11-3 and TRBJ2-5 gives the full variable domain: EAGVVQSPRYKIIEKKQPVAFWCNPISGHNTLYWYLQNLGQGPELLIRYENEEAVDDSQLPKDRFSAERLKGVDSTLKIQPAELGDSAVYLCASSSGLVETQYFGPGTRLLVL.

In its sample, this clone was seen a few times. This chain links TRBV7-2 with TRBJ2-3, with D possibly being TRBD2 (7 bases). The CDR3 contains 16 residues. V was cut by 5 bases and J by 1 base, with 16 bases left in between. CDR1 is SGHTA, CDR2 FQGNSA, per germline. In DNA, the CDR3 is TGTGCCAGCAGCGTTCAAGGGGGGGCCGGCACAGATACGCAGTATTTT. Amino acids: CASSVQGGAGTDTQYF.

The V gene is TRBV7-2, the J gene TRBJ1-2; TRBD1 aligns across 8 bases. V lost 5 bases, J lost 6 bases, and 8 bases stayed unmatched. Germline V gives CDR1 SGHTA, CDR2 FQGNSA. There are 14 residues in the CDR3. The CDR3 nucleotides read TGTGCCAGCAGCGTAATTGGACAGGGCCATGGCTACACCTTC. Its protein product is CASSVIGQGHGYTF. Full variable domain (outside the CDR3, taken from reference TRBV7-2 and TRBJ1-2): GAGVSQSPSNKVTEKGKDVELRCDPISGHTALYWYRQSLGQGLEFLIYFQGNSAPDKSGLPSDRFSAERTGGSVSTLTIQRTQQEDSAVYLCASSVIGQGHGYTFGSGTRLTVV.

The genes are TRBV12-3 or TRBV12-4 and TRBJ2-2, with a weak D call TRBD2 (6 bases). With 4 bases removed from V and 4 bases from J, the gap between germline ends came to 7 bases. The CDR3 runs to 13 residues. As DNA, the CDR3 is TGTGCCAGCAGTTCGGGGGTCACCGGGGAGCTGTTTTTT. Translating gives CASSSGVTGELFF.

This sequence joins TRBV19 and TRBJ1-4, with D perhaps matching TRBD1 (6 bases). Germline CDR1 is LNHDA and CDR2 is SQIVND (reference sequence). The CDR3 contains 12 residues. With 3 bases removed from V and 8 bases from J, the gap between germline ends came to 7 bases. The CDR3, as DNA: TGTGCCAGTAGTATCCAGGGGGAAAAACTGTTTTTT. As protein: CASSIQGEKLFF.

V and J are TRBV5-1 and TRBJ2-7, with D perhaps TRBD2 (5 bases). Trimming pared 3 bases from V and 6 bases from J, leaving 10 bases between. CDR3 length: 12 residues. The germline gives CDR1 SGHRS, CDR2 YFSETQ. Here the CDR3 reads CASSYVGVEQYF. The CDR3 coding sequence is TGCGCCAGCAGCTATGTCGGGGTCGAGCAGTACTTC.

The J gene is TRBJ1-3, the V gene TRBV5-4; no reliable D call. The CDR3 is 14 amino acids. From germline, CDR1 is SGHNT and CDR2 YYREEE (reference sequence). Between the trimmed V and J ends, which lost 3 bases and 0 bases, there was a span of 7 bases. As DNA, the CDR3 is TGTGCCAGCAGCTCCACTGTCTCTGGAAACACCATATATTTT. Translated: CASSSTVSGNTIYF.

V gene TRBV5-1 combines with J gene TRBJ2-6; TRBD1 aligns across 8 bases. This CDR3 comprises 22 residues. The V gene end was trimmed by 3 bases and the J gene end by 3 bases; junction bases not matched to a gene: 23. Germline V gives CDR1 SGHRS, CDR2 YFSETQ. The CDR3 here is CASSSTPHSLRGRLVGANVLTF. Here the CDR3 DNA reads TGCGCCAGCAGCTCCACACCCCACAGCCTCAGGGGGCGCCTGGTTGGGGCCAACGTCCTGACTTTC. The complete variable domain, with remaining parts taken from reference TRBV5-1 and TRBJ2-6, reads KAGVTQTPRYLIKTRGQQVTLSCSPISGHRSVSWYQQTPGQGLQFLFEYFSETQRNKGNFPGRFSGRQFSNSRSEMNVSTLELGDSALYLCASSSTPHSLRGRLVGANVLTFGAGSRLTVL.

The V and J genes are TRBV4-2 and TRBJ1-4; the match to TRBD1 covers 8 bases. Germline trimming cut 0 bases from V and 7 bases from J; bases unmatched to any gene: 7. The CDR3 is made up of 16 amino acids. Germline CDR1 LGHNA, CDR2 YNFKEQ. The CDR3 protein is CASSQDPGQGGEKLFF. The DNA for the CDR3 is TGTGCCAGCAGCCAAGATCCCGGACAGGGAGGTGAAAAACTGTTTTTT.

This clone was detected once. The rearrangement uses TRBV28 and TRBJ2-7; 8 nucleotides align to TRBD2. The CDR3 is 15 residues long. The V segment lost 5 bases and the J segment 4 bases; nucleotides outside the gene matches: 10. CDR1 MDHEN and CDR2 SYDVKM come from the germline V gene. DNA of the CDR3: TGTGCCAGCAGTGCCCCGGGAGGGGCCGCGTACGAGCAGTACTTC. It specifies CASSAPGGAAYEQYF.